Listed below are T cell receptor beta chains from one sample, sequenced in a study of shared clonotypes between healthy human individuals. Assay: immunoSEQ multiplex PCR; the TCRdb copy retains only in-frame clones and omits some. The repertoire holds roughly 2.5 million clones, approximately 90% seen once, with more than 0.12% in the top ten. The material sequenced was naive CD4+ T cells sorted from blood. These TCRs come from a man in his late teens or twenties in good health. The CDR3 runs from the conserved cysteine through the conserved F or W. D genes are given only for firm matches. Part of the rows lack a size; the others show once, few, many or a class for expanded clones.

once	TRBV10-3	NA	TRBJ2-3	CAIRGEFPTDTQYF	TGTGCCATCAGAGGGGAATTCCCCACAGATACGCAGTATTTT
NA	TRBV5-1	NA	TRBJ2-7	CASSFPRGYEQYF	TGCGCCAGCAGCTTCCCAAGGGGCTACGAGCAGTACTTC
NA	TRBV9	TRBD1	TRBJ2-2	CASSPHTQGAGTGELFF	TGTGCCAGCAGCCCCCACACGCAGGGGGCAGGCACCGGGGAGCTGTTTTTT
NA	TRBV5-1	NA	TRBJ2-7	CASSRISSSREQYF	TGCGCCAGCAGTCGGATTTCGTCAAGCCGCGAGCAGTACTTC
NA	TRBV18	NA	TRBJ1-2	CASSPQGSNYGYTF	TGTGCCAGCTCACCACAGGGTAGCAACTATGGCTACACCTTC
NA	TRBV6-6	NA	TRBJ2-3	CASSRLGGGQGTQYF	TGTGCCAGCAGCCGACTCGGCGGAGGGCAAGGTACGCAGTATTTT
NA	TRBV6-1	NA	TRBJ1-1	CASSKGTSTFF	TGTGCCAGCAGTAAAGGGACGTCGACTTTCTTT
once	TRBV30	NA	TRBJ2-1	CAWSVLRGGSSGQFF	TGTGCCTGGAGTGTACTCAGGGGAGGGTCCAGTGGGCAGTTCTTC
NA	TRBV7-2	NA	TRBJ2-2	CASSLAPGTGELFF	TGTGCCAGCAGCTTAGCGCCCGGGACCGGGGAGCTGTTTTTT
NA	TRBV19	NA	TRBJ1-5	CASSIPLLVQPQHF	TGTGCCAGTAGTATCCCCCTTTTGGTTCAGCCCCAGCATTTT
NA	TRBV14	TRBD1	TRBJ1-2	CASSQSIEGADGYTF	TGTGCCAGCAGCCAATCAATAGAGGGGGCCGATGGCTACACCTTC
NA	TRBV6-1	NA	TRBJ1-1	CASSDTGAFF	TGTGCCAGCAGTGATACAGGGGCTTTCTTT
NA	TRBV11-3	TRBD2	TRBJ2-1	CASGSSGYNEQFF	TGTGCCAGCGGATCTAGCGGATACAATGAGCAGTTCTTC
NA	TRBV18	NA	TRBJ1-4	CASSLTGRENEKLFF	TGTGCCAGCTCCCTCACGGGAAGGGAGAATGAAAAACTGTTTTTT
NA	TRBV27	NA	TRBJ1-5	CASSQGLYSNQPQHF	TGTGCCAGCAGTCAAGGACTTTATAGCAATCAGCCCCAGCATTTT
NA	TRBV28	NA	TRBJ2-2	CASRGGGTNTGELFF	TGTGCCAGCAGAGGGGGGGGTACGAACACCGGGGAGCTGTTTTTT
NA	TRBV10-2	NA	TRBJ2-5	CASTTKETQYF	TGCGCCAGCACCACTAAAGAGACCCAGTACTTC
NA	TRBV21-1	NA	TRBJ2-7	CASSRRSGSSYEQYF	TGTGCCAGCAGCAGACGGAGCGGCAGCTCCTACGAGCAGTACTTC
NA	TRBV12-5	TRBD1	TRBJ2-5	CASGSDRAGETQYF	TGTGCTAGTGGTTCAGACAGGGCTGGCGAGACCCAGTACTTC
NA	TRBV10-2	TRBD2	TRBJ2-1	CASKKEGSGRANNEQFF	TGCGCCAGCAAGAAGGAGGGTAGCGGGAGGGCAAACAATGAGCAGTTCTTC
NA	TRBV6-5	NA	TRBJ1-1	CASSYSPTAVYTEAFF	TGTGCCAGCAGTTATAGTCCGACAGCTGTATACACTGAAGCTTTCTTT
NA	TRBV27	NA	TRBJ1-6	CASSSIDFNSPLHF	TGTGCCAGCAGTTCCATTGATTTTAATTCACCCCTCCACTTT
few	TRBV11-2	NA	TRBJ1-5	CASSLGEFQPQHF	TGTGCCAGCAGCTTAGGGGAGTTCCAGCCCCAGCATTTT
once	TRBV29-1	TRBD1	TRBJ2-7	CSVGSGGYEQYF	TGCAGCGTTGGGTCAGGGGGCTACGAGCAGTACTTC
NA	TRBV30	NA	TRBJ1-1	CAWSRDRLEPEAFF	TGTGCCTGGAGTCGCGACAGGCTCGAACCTGAAGCTTTCTTT
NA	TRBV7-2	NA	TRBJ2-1	CASSLVRGANEQFF	TGTGCCAGCAGCTTAGTCCGGGGGGCCAATGAGCAGTTCTTC